This TCR beta chain emerged from a study of T-cell memory formation after mild COVID-19. Looking at the study overall: Most TCR clusters belonged to a single donor. Study-wide findings and caveats: Clones that contracted from day 15 to 85 were balanced CD4/CD8, while later expanders leaned CD4+. For contracting clones, CD4+ ones sat mainly in CM and EM, CD8+ in EMRA.

V dropped 8 bases and J dropped 5; count of bases not matched to a gene: 9. The CDR3 covers 14 residues. Germline V gives CDR1 SNHLY, CDR2 FYNNEI. Sample barcodes and UMIs were carried by the TCR alpha and TCR beta cDNA libraries that 5'RACE generated with constant-segment primers. One entry per CDR3 protein, called by TCRdb with MiXCR from the 5' RACE reads. The sample carries approximately 290,000 distinct CDR3 sequences, roughly a fifth recorded once. This clonotype has just a few counts. Antigen specificity is unknown. Sequencing used PBMCs or a T cell subset sorted from them (not recorded which). The chain couples TRBV2 to TRBJ2-7, with 10 positions matching TRBD1. The TCR sequence derives from a man younger than 35 who had mild COVID-19 (a few samples of this study predate the infection). Cell type and time point are not known. CDR3 coding DNA: TGTGCCAGCGGGACGGACAGGGGGATCAACGAGCAGTACGTC. Amino acid sequence: CASGTDRGINEQYV.